One sample yielded the 19 T cell receptor beta chains listed below, sequenced in a study of T cells after yellow fever vaccination. TCRdb reanalysed the 5' RACE reads using MiXCR and keeps one entry per CDR3 protein. This table has 400,000 or so distinct CDR3 sequences, roughly 20% appearing once. The sequencing used PBMCs, collected before the yellow fever booster vaccination. These receptors were taken from a man aged 18 to 35 who received the YFV17D yellow fever vaccine.

The genes are TRBV6-5 and TRBJ1-3; D uncertain. The V end lost 2 bases, the J end lost 4 bases, and 12 bases lay between the germline ends. The CDR3 contains 15 residues. The germline CDR1 and CDR2 sequences are MNHEY and SVGAGI. CDR3 sequence (DNA): TGTGCCAGCAGTTACAGTACGGCAGGAGGAAACACCATATATTTT. Protein sequence: CASSYSTAGGNTIYF.

V and J are TRBV6-2 or TRBV6-3 and TRBJ2-1; D is ambiguous. V was trimmed by 7 bases and J by 5 bases, leaving 9 bases between them. The V gene's germline CDR1 is MNHEY and CDR2 SVGEGT. The CDR3 spans 12 residues. CDR3 loop: CASKPRDNEQFF. CDR3 bases: TGTGCCAGCAAACCTAGGGACAATGAGCAGTTCTTC.

The J gene is TRBJ2-3, the V gene TRBV28; 7 bases line up with TRBD2. Germline lookup yields CDR1 MDHEN and CDR2 SYDVKM. J lost 2 bases, V lost 6 bases, and 8 bases had no gene match. This CDR3 is built from 15 residues. This CDR3 is CASRLLAENTDTQYF. CDR3 DNA sequence: TGTGCCAGCAGGCTGCTAGCGGAGAACACAGATACGCAGTATTTT.

The rearrangement links TRBV19 to TRBJ2-5; 7 bases match TRBD2. The ends lost 0 bases at V and 8 bases at J; junction bases unmatched: 6. The germline CDR1 and CDR2 sequences are LNHDA and SQIVND (reference sequence). The CDR3 totals 14 residues. The CDR3 region is CASSIDHGGSTQYF. DNA of the CDR3: TGTGCCAGTAGTATAGATCACGGGGGGAGTACCCAGTACTTC.

The chain links TRBV5-1 to TRBJ2-3; 11 nucleotides line up with TRBD1. The CDR3 has 16 amino acids. The germline V gene has CDR1 SGHRS and CDR2 YFSETQ. The ends lost 8 bases at V and 5 bases at J; junction bases unmatched: 13. The CDR3 is CASLRLGQGAGDTQYF. The DNA of the CDR3 is TGCGCCAGTCTAAGACTAGGACAGGGGGCGGGAGATACGCAGTATTTT.

The chain recombines TRBV15 with TRBJ2-3, with no clear D. The V end lost 0 bases, the J end lost 4 bases, and 8 bases lay between the germline ends. The CDR3 contains 14 residues. Germline V lookup: CDR1 LNHNV, CDR2 YYDKDF (reference sequence). The DNA of the CDR3 is TGTGCCACCAGCAGAGATAGGCCCCCAGATACGCAGTATTTT. Encoded protein: CATSRDRPPDTQYF. Drawing the rest from reference TRBV15 and TRBJ2-3, the complete variable domain is DAMVIQNPRYQVTQFGKPVTLSCSQTLNHNVMYWYQQKSSQAPKLLFHYYDKDFNNEADTPDNFQSRRPNTSFCFLDIRSPGLGDTAMYLCATSRDRPPDTQYFGPGTRLTVL.

This clonotype was recorded a few times. The chain carries TRBV6-5 and TRBJ1-1, with D possibly being TRBD1 (6 bases). The CDR3 is 13 residues long. Germline V lookup: CDR1 MNHEY, CDR2 SVGAGI. Trimming shortened V by 7 bases and J by 6 bases, and 15 bases separated the two germline ends. For the CDR3, the DNA is TGTGCCAGCACCCGTGACAGGTTATCTGAAGCTTTCTTT. Protein product: CASTRDRLSEAFF.

This clonotype was seen only a few times. J is TRBJ2-2 and V is TRBV15, with 8 bases lining up with TRBD1. This CDR3 comprises 16 residues. CDR1 and CDR2 (germline): LNHNV, YYDKDF (reference sequence). Trimming took 4 bases from V and 2 from J; bases not matched to a gene: 6. The CDR3, as DNA: TGTGCCACCAGCACTAGACAGGGGACTAACACCGGGGAGCTGTTTTTT. Translating it yields CATSTRQGTNTGELFF.

The table lists this clonotype with many counts. J is TRBJ2-5 and V is TRBV20-1, with 11 bases lining up with TRBD2. CDR1 DFQATT and CDR2 SNEGSKA come from the germline V gene (reference sequence). The CDR3 has 15 residues. J gave up 1 base and V 6 bases, and 7 bases lay outside the gene matches. The CDR3: CSAVLAGGSQETQYF. CDR3 DNA sequence: TGCAGTGCGGTGCTAGCGGGGGGCTCCCAAGAGACCCAGTACTTC.

The chain couples TRBV4-3 to TRBJ1-1, with 7 bases that match TRBD1. J gave up 3 bases and V 3 bases, and 16 bases lay outside the gene matches. CDR3 length: 18 amino acids. Germline V gives CDR1 LGHNA, CDR2 YSLEER. The CDR3 protein is CASSHLKDRPLQYTEAFF. CDR3 coding DNA: TGCGCCAGCAGCCACCTCAAGGACAGGCCCCTACAGTACACTGAAGCTTTCTTT.

This clonotype was seen many times. The rearrangement joins TRBV20-1 to TRBJ2-3; 13 bases line up with TRBD2. V lost 1 base to trimming and J lost 7 bases; unmatched junction nucleotides: 5. Germline V gene lookup returns CDR1 DFQATT and CDR2 SNEGSKA (reference sequence). The CDR3 runs 15 residues. The CDR3 nucleotides read TGCAGTGCTAGAGGGACTAGCGGGGGATCTAATACGCAGTATTTT. This sequence encodes CSARGTSGGSNTQYF.

The chain uses TRBV20-1 and TRBJ2-7, with 9 bases lining up with TRBD2. CDR1 is DFQATT and CDR2 is SNEGSKA in the germline V gene (reference sequence). The CDR3 is made up of 14 amino acids. J gave up 3 bases and V 6 bases, and 9 bases lay outside the gene matches. This CDR3 reads CSAEKSGGFYEQYV. The CDR3 DNA is TGCAGTGCCGAAAAGAGCGGGGGGTTCTACGAGCAGTACGTC.

This clonotype was counted ten times or more. The chain combines TRBV7-2 with TRBJ1-1, with D perhaps matching TRBD1 (6 bases). The CDR3 totals 12 residues. V dropped 2 bases and J dropped 11 bases, with 12 bases sitting between them. CDR1 and CDR2 from the germline V gene are SGHTA and FQGNSA. CDR3 sequence reads: CASSLIGGDAFF. The CDR3 coding sequence is TGTGCCAGCAGCTTAATCGGGGGCGACGCTTTCTTT.

The V call is TRBV6-5, the J call TRBJ2-7; TRBD2 matches at 8 bases. The CDR3 extends over 14 amino acids. The V gene end was trimmed by 6 bases and the J gene end by 3 bases; junction bases not matched to a gene: 7. Germline lookup yields CDR1 MNHEY and CDR2 SVGAGI. In DNA, the CDR3 is TGTGCCAGCAGAAAAGCGGGAGCCTACTACGAGCAGTACTTC. Translation gives CASRKAGAYYEQYF.

V usage is TRBV6-5 and J usage is TRBJ2-5, with TRBD2 matching 11 bases. V trimming: 7 bases; J trimming: 0 bases; junction bases outside the gene matches: 7. The CDR3 is 16 amino acids. The germline V gene encodes CDR1 MNHEY and CDR2 SVGAGI. The CDR3 protein is CASKKLAGENQETQYF. The CDR3, as DNA: TGTGCCAGCAAGAAACTAGCGGGGGAAAACCAAGAGACCCAGTACTTC.

In its sample, this clonotype was seen a few times. The chain employs TRBV21-1 and TRBJ2-5; no check of the table's D call, TRBD2, against the DNA was made. TRBV21-1 constitutes a pseudogene. CDR3 length: 15 amino acids. CDR3 DNA: TGTGCCAGCCGGACGGGACTAGCGGGGGTAGAGACCCAGTACTTC. Protein product: CASRTGLAGVETQYF.

This chain uses TRBV10-1 with TRBJ2-1; perhaps TRBD2 as D (6 bases). Germline values: CDR1 WNHNN, CDR2 SYGVQD (reference sequence). There are 11 residues in the CDR3. The germline V and J ends were trimmed by 2 bases and 10 bases, with 6 bases remaining between them. The CDR3 here is CASSEGGEQFF. The CDR3, as DNA: TGCGCCAGCAGTGAGGGGGGGGAGCAGTTCTTC.

The rearrangement links TRBV20-1 to TRBJ2-2, with D possibly being TRBD2 (6 bases). CDR3 length: 17 amino acids. V dropped 0 bases and J dropped 8 bases, with 22 bases sitting between them. The germline V gene encodes CDR1 DFQATT and CDR2 SNEGSKA (reference sequence). CDR3: CSARDPTQEGTRGELFF. DNA of the CDR3: TGCAGTGCTAGAGATCCGACTCAGGAGGGTACCAGAGGGGAGCTGTTTTTT.

CDR3 nucleotide sequence: TGTGCCAGCAGCTTGGAAATCGGATGGTGGTCCTACGAGCAGTACGTC. This gives the protein CASSLEIGWWSYEQYV. This chain joins TRBV5-6 and TRBJ2-7; D remains ambiguous. The V and J ends lost 0 bases and 1 base respectively, with 14 bases between them. This CDR3 comprises 16 residues. CDR1 and CDR2 from the germline V gene are SGHDT and YYEEEE.